The rows below give T cell receptor beta chains drawn from one sample of a study of blood T cell repertoires in COVID-19. Generated by immunoSEQ multiplex PCR, the TCRdb table keeps only in-frame clones and is missing some. The table shows 110,000 to 150,000 clones, with around 80% occurring only once. Sequenced material: PBMCs or T cells enriched from blood (not recorded which). These receptors were collected from a woman aged 45 to 65 who had recovered from COVID-19. The CDR3 runs from the conserved cysteine through the conserved F or W. A D gene is named only where the DNA matches it firmly. Some rows mark clone size as missing; the rest say once, few, many or name a class of expanded clone.

d_gene	j_gene	abundance	v_gene	CDR3aa	CDR3nt
.	TRBJ1-1	.	TRBV21-1	CASSLRAGCGVNTEAFF	TGTGCCAGCAGCCTACGGGCAGGGTGTGGGGTGAACACTGAAGCTTTCTTT
TRBD1	TRBJ2-5	.	TRBV6-5	CASSYSHRGPETQYF	TGTGCCAGCAGTTACTCGCACAGGGGGCCCGAGACCCAGTACTTC
.	TRBJ2-2	few	TRBV7-9	CASSFRQGNTGELFF	TGTGCCAGCAGCTTTAGGCAGGGGAACACCGGGGAGCTGTTTTTT
.	TRBJ2-1	once	TRBV7-8	CASSSLWAKLYNEQFF	TGTGCCAGCAGCTCCCTCTGGGCGAAACTTTACAATGAGCAGTTCTTC
.	TRBJ2-7	few	TRBV10-1	CASKLLVYEQYF	TGCGCCAGCAAGTTACTAGTTTACGAGCAGTACTTC
TRBD1	TRBJ1-5	.	TRBV28	CASNRGYQPQHF	TGTGCCAGCAACAGGGGCTATCAGCCCCAGCATTTT
TRBD1	TRBJ1-5	.	TRBV7-9	CASRPNQGALAIRNQPQHF	TGTGCCAGCAGGCCTAATCAGGGGGCCCTAGCCATTAGGAATCAGCCCCAGCATTTT
.	TRBJ2-5	.	TRBV6-6	CASSYPGEQETQYF	TGTGCCAGCAGTTACCCAGGGGAACAAGAGACCCAGTACTTC
TRBD1	TRBJ1-1	.	TRBV3-1/TRBV3-2	CASTLGQVNTEAFF	TGTGCCAGCACCTTGGGACAGGTAAACACTGAAGCTTTCTTT
.	TRBJ2-1	.	TRBV10-1	CASSETIREQFF	TGCGCCAGCAGTGAAACTATAAGGGAGCAGTTCTTC
.	TRBJ1-1	.	TRBV5-4	CASSAFGRTQGTEAFF	TGTGCCAGCAGCGCTTTCGGGAGGACTCAAGGCACTGAAGCTTTCTTT
.	TRBJ1-1	.	TRBV7-9	CASSPGSGTEAFF	TGTGCCAGCAGCCCGGGGTCCGGAACTGAAGCTTTCTTT
TRBD1	TRBJ1-2	.	TRBV11-2	CATSARVGQVFYGYTF	TGTGCCACCTCAGCTAGAGTGGGACAGGTTTTCTATGGCTACACCTTC
TRBD2	TRBJ2-7	few	TRBV4-1	CASSHALGPAGIYYEQYF	TGCGCCAGCAGCCACGCCTTGGGCCCAGCGGGGATTTACTACGAGCAGTACTTC
.	TRBJ1-3	few	TRBV29-1	CSARGQLGNTIYF	TGCAGCGCCCGTGGACAGCTGGGAAACACCATATATTTT
TRBD1	TRBJ1-2	.	TRBV2	CASSEGQGESGYTF	TGTGCCAGCAGTGAGGGACAGGGAGAAAGCGGCTACACCTTC
.	TRBJ1-4	.	TRBV6-5	CASNARGTNEKLFF	TGTGCCAGCAACGCCAGGGGAACTAATGAAAAACTGTTTTTT
.	TRBJ2-1	.	TRBV7-9	CASSSVGSDNEQFF	TGTGCCAGCAGCTCCGTTGGCAGCGACAATGAGCAGTTCTTC
TRBD2	TRBJ2-1	.	TRBV11-1	CASSLGTSGGSEQFF	TGTGCCAGCAGCTTAGGAACTAGCGGGGGATCTGAGCAGTTCTTC
.	TRBJ1-1	.	TRBV11-2	CASSPGGMNTEAFF	TGTGCCAGCAGCCCCGGAGGGATGAACACTGAAGCTTTCTTT
.	TRBJ2-3	.	TRBV5-1	CASSYGQTSTDTQYF	TGCGCCAGCAGCTACGGACAGACCTCCACAGATACGCAGTATTTT
TRBD2	TRBJ2-1	once	TRBV24-1	CATSDPRLAGGYSSYNEQFF	TGTGCCACCAGTGATCCTCGACTAGCGGGGGGGTATAGCTCCTACAATGAGCAGTTCTTC
.	TRBJ1-1	.	TRBV27	CASSLWQGSTEAFF	TGTGCCAGCAGTTTATGGCAGGGGAGCACTGAAGCTTTCTTT
.	TRBJ1-5	.	TRBV30	CAWSGQHQPQHF	TGTGCCTGGAGTGGACAGCATCAGCCCCAGCATTTT
.	TRBJ2-7	once	TRBV6-5	CASSPSQGSGEQYF	TGTGCCAGCAGCCCCAGCCAGGGGAGTGGCGAGCAGTACTTC
TRBD1	TRBJ2-7	.	TRBV7-2	CASTEDRGAYEQYF	TGTGCCAGCACCGAGGACAGGGGAGCCTACGAGCAGTACTTC
.	TRBJ1-5	.	TRBV29-1	CSVGGVGQPQHF	TGCAGCGTTGGGGGGGTAGGTCAGCCCCAGCATTTT
.	TRBJ2-1	.	TRBV18	CASSPPDYYNEQFF	TGTGCCAGCTCACCACCCGACTACTACAATGAGCAGTTCTTC
TRBD1	TRBJ1-6	.	TRBV3-1/TRBV3-2	CASSRRTGGNSPLHF	TGTGCCAGCAGCCGTAGGACAGGAGGGAATTCACCCCTCCACTTT
TRBD2	TRBJ2-5	.	TRBV7-2	CASSSSSGGAGKTQYF	TGTGCCAGCAGCTCATCTAGCGGGGGGGCGGGCAAGACCCAGTACTTC
.	TRBJ1-4	.	TRBV6-5	CASTEGGGDEKLFF	TGTGCCAGCACCGAGGGAGGGGGGGATGAAAAACTGTTTTTT
.	TRBJ1-4	once	TRBV2	CASTRTQSRATNEKLFF	TGTGCCAGCACCCGGACACAATCTCGGGCAACTAATGAAAAACTGTTTTTT
.	TRBJ1-1	.	TRBV19	CASSTPGGLNTEAFF	TGTGCCAGTAGTACCCCTGGAGGGCTTAACACTGAAGCTTTCTTT
.	TRBJ1-6	.	TRBV5-1	CASSLRVDGVLNSPLHF	TGCGCCAGCAGCTTGAGGGTCGACGGGGTCCTTAATTCACCCCTCCACTTT
.	TRBJ2-2	.	TRBV30	CAWTWWRSGELFF	TGTGCCTGGACCTGGTGGAGATCCGGGGAGCTGTTTTTT